A selection of T cell receptor beta chains follows, all from one sample in a study of response to subunit inactivated influenza vaccine. TCRdb reanalysed the RT-PCR reads using MiXCR and keeps one entry per CDR3 protein. The sample has hundreds of thousands of distinct CDR3 sequences; over 11% are singletons. The source material was PBMCs from blood, sampled approximately 15 days before vaccination. All receptors come from a man between 50 and 59 years old who received an inactivated influenza vaccine. CDR3s include the opening cysteine and the closing phenylalanine or tryptophan. The D gene is left open where the match is weak. The size field is filled for only some rows; it gives once, few, many or a size class.

TRBJ2-3 TRBD1 TRBV27 few TGTGCCAGCAGCACAGGCCTAGGGGGCCGTACAGATACGCAGTATTTT CASSTGLGGRTDTQYF
TRBJ1-2 - TRBV20-1 - TGCAGTGCTAGAGATTCGGGCCACCCCCTCTATGGCTACACCTTC CSARDSGHPLYGYTF
TRBJ2-7 - TRBV5-1 many TGCGCCAGCAGCTTGGTCGTAACCTACGAGCAGTACTTC CASSLVVTYEQYF
TRBJ2-1 - TRBV7-8 - TGTGCCAGCAGCTTAGTGCCAGGCCTAGGCAATGAGCAGTTCTTC CASSLVPGLGNEQFF
TRBJ1-3 - TRBV5-1 many TGCGCCAGCAGCCCGGATACAGATTCCTCTGGAAACACCATATATTTT CASSPDTDSSGNTIYF
TRBJ2-3 - TRBV20-1 few TGCAGTGCTAGAGGCGGTGGTACTAGCACAGATACGCAGTATTTT CSARGGGTSTDTQYF
TRBJ2-4 - TRBV18 few TGTGCCAGCTCAAGGGAGGACGGATTCCTACTAGCCAAAAACATTCAGTACTTC CASSREDGFLLAKNIQYF
TRBJ2-3 - TRBV28 - TGTGCCAGTACCGGGGTCCCCGCCGGCCATACGCAGTATTTT CASTGVPAGHTQYF
TRBJ2-2 TRBD2 TRBV10-3 many TGTGCCATCAGTGCCCCGGTGGGACTAGCGGACACCGGGGAGCTGTTTTTT CAISAPVGLADTGELFF
TRBJ2-3 TRBD2 TRBV12-3/TRBV12-4 - TGTGCCAGCCACGCATCGGGGAGGGACGACACAGATACGCAGTATTTT CASHASGRDDTDTQYF
TRBJ2-1 TRBD2 TRBV12-3/TRBV12-4 - TGTGCCAGCAGGGGACTAGCGGGGCTCTCCTACAATGAGCAGTTCTTC CASRGLAGLSYNEQFF
TRBJ2-5 TRBD2 TRBV20-1 few TGCAGTGCTAGATCCTCTATGGGACTAGCGGGAGAGACCCAGTACTTC CSARSSMGLAGETQYF
TRBJ1-1 - TRBV6-2/TRBV6-3 - TGTGCCAGCAGTTTTGGGGCGGGTACTGAAGCTTTCTTT CASSFGAGTEAFF
TRBJ2-2 - TRBV7-8 many TGTGCCAGCAGCGTTTACCTCGTACCCGGGGAGCTGTTTTTT CASSVYLVPGELFF
TRBJ2-3 TRBD2 TRBV20-1 - TGCAGTGCATTCAGCGGGAGTAGCACAGATACGCAGTATTTT CSAFSGSSTDTQYF
TRBJ1-2 - TRBV12-3/TRBV12-4 - TGTGCCAGCACCACCCGTGGGAAGGGAGGCTACACCTTC CASTTRGKGGYTF
TRBJ1-6 - TRBV30 once TGTGCCTGGAGTGCAGTGGGGGACCGAACTAATTCACCCCTCCACTTT CAWSAVGDRTNSPLHF
TRBJ2-1 - TRBV12-3/TRBV12-4 few TGTGCCAGCAGGCCCGGGGGTCTCAATGAGCAGTTCTTC CASRPGGLNEQFF
TRBJ2-7 - TRBV10-3 many TGTGCCATCTCGGACACCCGACAGTCCTACGAGCAGTACTTC CAISDTRQSYEQYF
TRBJ2-7 TRBD2 TRBV20-1 few TGCAGTGCTTCCCCCGGGGGGGACGAGCAGTACTTC CSASPGGDEQYF
TRBJ2-2 TRBD1 TRBV5-6 - TGTGCCAGCAGCCCGGGACAGGGTAGAGCCGGGGAGCTGTTTTTT CASSPGQGRAGELFF
TRBJ2-2 - TRBV27 - TGTGCCAGCAGGGACCAGGGGAGTACCGGGGAGCTGTTTTTT CASRDQGSTGELFF
TRBJ1-4 - TRBV2 many TGTGCCAGCAGCGCCGGGGGAACAACTAATGAAAAACTGTTTTTT CASSAGGTTNEKLFF
TRBJ2-2 - TRBV4-1 - TGCGCCAGCAGCCTAACTAGAGGGGGAGGGACCGGGGAGCTGTTTTTT CASSLTRGGGTGELFF
TRBJ2-5 TRBD2 TRBV4-1 few TGCGCCAGCAGCCAAGTTACTAGCGGGGGGGCCTCAGAAGAGACCCAGTACTTC CASSQVTSGGASEETQYF
TRBJ1-2 - TRBV9 few TGTGCCAGCAGCCCCGGGGGGGGTCAATACTATGGCTACACCTTC CASSPGGGQYYGYTF
TRBJ2-7 - TRBV12-3/TRBV12-4 few TGTGCCAGCTGTCCCGGCGGGGCCGAGTCTTCCGAGCAGTACTTC CASCPGGAESSEQYF
TRBJ2-7 - TRBV7-9 few TGTGCCAGCAGCTTCTGGGCGGATTCCTACGAGCAGTACTTC CASSFWADSYEQYF
TRBJ1-6 - TRBV20-1 many TGCAGTGCTAGGATTGCCCGGGGGCTGGATAATTCACCCCTCCACTTT CSARIARGLDNSPLHF
TRBJ2-1 TRBD2 TRBV7-8 few TGTGCCAGCAGCGCACGGGAGGCGCTCTCCTACAATGAGCAGTTCTTC CASSAREALSYNEQFF
TRBJ1-6 TRBD1 TRBV7-8 - TGTGCCAGCAGCTTGTCCGGGACAGCCTATAATTCACCCCTCCACTTT CASSLSGTAYNSPLHF
TRBJ2-1 - TRBV9 few TGTGCCAGCAGCGTAGACCGGGAGATAGCCTACAATGAGCAGTTCTTC CASSVDREIAYNEQFF
TRBJ1-2 - TRBV5-1 - TGCGCCAGCAGCTTGGGTACAGGGTCCGGGGAAGGCTACACCTTC CASSLGTGSGEGYTF
TRBJ2-7 TRBD2 TRBV3-1 - TGTGCCAGCAGGGCTAGCGGGGGGTACTCCTACGAGCAGTACTTC CASRASGGYSYEQYF
TRBJ2-1 TRBD2 TRBV12-3/TRBV12-4 - TGTGCCAGCAGCCCAGTAGCGGGAGGGTTGTACAATGAGCAGTTCTTC CASSPVAGGLYNEQFF
TRBJ2-6 - TRBV12-3/TRBV12-4 - TGTGCCAGCAGCCAAACCTCATTCGCTGGGGCCAACGTCCTGACTTTC CASSQTSFAGANVLTF
TRBJ1-2 - TRBV6-5 few TGTGCCAGCAGTTACTCTGACAGCCGACGGAACTATGGCTACACCTTC CASSYSDSRRNYGYTF
TRBJ1-1 - TRBV30 - TGTGCCTGGAGGCTGACAGGTGAGTCGACTGAAGCTTTCTTT CAWRLTGESTEAFF
TRBJ2-5 TRBD2 TRBV11-2 - TGTGCCAGCAGCTTATTTGCCATGGGGGGGGTCCAAGAGACCCAGTACTTC CASSLFAMGGVQETQYF
TRBJ1-5 TRBD1 TRBV12-3/TRBV12-4 many TGTGCCAGCATCACACAGGGGGCGCGGGGTTATAATCAGCCCCAGCATTTT CASITQGARGYNQPQHF
TRBJ2-1 TRBD1 TRBV9 - TGTGCCAGCAGCGACCGGGACAGCTCCTACAATGAGCAGTTCTTC CASSDRDSSYNEQFF
TRBJ2-6 TRBD2 TRBV20-1 - TGCAGTGCTAGAGGGGAACTAGCGGGGCCTCGGGCCAACGTCCTGACTTTC CSARGELAGPRANVLTF
TRBJ2-1 TRBD2 TRBV20-1 many TGCAGTGCTAGAAGACTAGCGGGAGGACGCGGGGAGCAGTTCTTC CSARRLAGGRGEQFF